A single sample is the source of the 3 T cell receptor beta chains below, sequenced in a study of T cell responses to AZD1222 COVID-19 vaccine (dated by TCRdb to the early 2020s). Libraries were built with the immunoSEQ multiplex PCR assay. In TCRdb, the immuneACCESS table is reduced to in-frame sequences with V and J assigned. These tables do not hold every clone; where another copy was compared, an unresolved V gene accounts for under half, and the others remain unexplained. The sample table holds about 78,000 clones, of which about 84% were seen once. The ten biggest clones cover 2.9% of the sample. The time point label for this specimen denotes: baseline before first vaccination. Source: peripheral blood, taken on day 0 of AZD1222 vaccination. These receptors were collected from an adult in good health.

This sequence joins TRBV19 and TRBJ2-2; TRBD1 might be the D (5 bases). Per germline, CDR1 LNHDA and CDR2 SQIVND (reference sequence). V lost 6 bases and J 6 bases, leaving 20 bases between the germline ends. This CDR3 contains 16 residues. CDR3: CASRKGHNQGAGELFF. In nucleotides, the CDR3 is TGTGCCAGTAGAAAGGGCCACAACCAGGGCGCCGGGGAGCTGTTTTTT.

This clone was detected once. This rearrangement joins TRBV6-5 to TRBJ2-1; a possible D gene is TRBD2 (6 bases). Germline V gene sequence: CDR1 MNHEY, CDR2 SVGAGI. The ends were cut back, 0 bases at V and 6 bases at J, with 12 bases in the middle. CDR3 length: 15 residues. The CDR3 is CASSYSFLASNEQFF. The CDR3, as DNA: TGTGCCAGCAGTTACTCGTTCCTAGCGAGCAATGAGCAGTTCTTC.

This chain joins TRBV7-6 and TRBJ2-7, with 15 bases fitting TRBD2. The V segment lost 4 bases and the J segment 6 bases; nucleotides outside the gene matches: 4. The length of the CDR3 is 15 residues. Germline loops: CDR1 SGHVS, CDR2 FNYEAQ. The CDR3 reads CASSWTSGGAGEQYF. In DNA, the CDR3 is TGTGCCAGCAGCTGGACTAGCGGGGGGGCTGGCGAGCAGTACTTC.